This TCR beta chain was documented in a study of blood T cell repertoires in COVID-19 (dated by TCRdb to 2018 to 2020). Background on the whole study: Collaborator samples came from the United States, Italy and Spain and covered acute and convalescent phases of COVID-19. The samples were drawn from two sources: the first 160 participants of the ongoing ImmuneRACE study, and fewer than 1,500 subjects contributed by 6 global collaborators. Subjects who had been exposed to COVID-19, were actively infected with it, or had recovered from it provided the deeply sampled blood TCRbeta repertoires that made up the dataset. Where available, HLA class I and class II types were taken from metadata supplied by the sample provider and were not determined by assay-based typing. Sample metadata almost always included a de-identified subject ID, COVID-19 status, age in years and sex. A freely available public database, intended as a resource for researchers studying the immune response to SARS-CoV-2, is where the repertoires were released. The prospective study material was composed of cDNA or gDNA derived from T cells, B-cell-depleted T cells, or PBMCs.

TCRbeta CDR3 regions were amplified from genomic DNA by means of the immunoSEQ Assay, a bias-controlled multiplex PCR. Regarding the original processing steps: The number of nucleated cells in each sample was estimated by amplification of reference gene primers within the assay. Sequence reads were collapsed and filtered to measure the absolute abundance of every unique TCRbeta CDR3 rearrangement. For each sample, productive Simpson clonality was calculated by taking the square root of Simpson's diversity index across productive rearrangements. TCRdb took this table from immuneACCESS and kept in-frame rearrangements with V and J called. Such tables lack part of the clones; where checked against another copy, unresolved V genes explain under half of the gap, and the rest is unexplained. V and J calls plus clone size are reproduced from that table; the DNA served to infer D and trimming. The sample table shows 300,000 or so clones, and approximately 84% are seen once. Roughly a tenth of the sample is held by the ten biggest clonotypes.

In the prospective study, participants were roughly 18 to 100 years old, resided in about two dozen geographic areas of the United States, and were enrolled through a virtual design. Cohort assignment in the prospective study relied on participant-reported clinical history from a screening survey and a study questionnaire. For ImmuneRACE Cohort 3, a participant was defined as recovered based on two consecutive negative NP/OP PCR tests, clearance by a healthcare professional, or resolution of symptoms. Each participant in the prospective study had whole blood, serum and a nasopharyngeal or oropharyngeal swab collected by mobile phlebotomists. Over a roughly 2-month period, participants in the prospective study had the option of providing additional blood draws and questionnaires. Before DNA extraction, prospective study blood samples were shipped either frozen or at room temperature. Beyond this particular receptor, the publication reports: How much clinical and demographic metadata was included differed by source and by participant, and the metadata was provided uncurated.

Points on this clone: It has no known antigen specificity. It has no much larger one-base neighbor in the sample; base qualities were not kept.

From cysteine to phenylalanine, the CDR3 is 16 amino acids long. CDR3 DNA is the only sequence kept; it has 48 bases, read in frame from the first base. The V end gives up 1 base and the J end 3 bases, leaving 6 bases in the junction not matched to a gene. In the germline V gene, CDR1 corresponds to MGHRA and CDR2 to YSYEKL. The rearrangement combines TRBV4-1 with TRBJ2-7; 10 of the junction bases match TRBD2. The clonotype originates from a woman aged 18-30 years who had recovered from COVID-19. The specimen sequenced was PBMCs or T cells enriched from blood (not recorded which). The bases read TGCGCCAGCAGCCAAGTAAGGACTAGCGGATTCTACGAGCAGTACTTC. Its product reads: CASSQVRTSGFYEQYF.